This T cell receptor beta chain originates from a study of shared clonotypes between healthy human individuals (dated by TCRdb to about 2020). Concerning the study at large: A couple of women and three men aged 18 to 49 years were included in the cohort. For each donor, CD4 naive and CD4 memory were each given three plates, CD8 naive was given two plates, and CD8 memory was given one plate. Libraries were prepared and TCR repertoires were sequenced by different laboratories using diverse techniques, in order to increase sequencing depth and limit assay-specific biases. To estimate repertoire size and how much clonotype sharing occurs between individuals, the study deeply sequenced the blood TCR repertoires of about 5 healthy adults. Each donor's leukapheresis produced roughly between roughly 0.85 and 9.5 billion PBMCs. Summary of the overall study and its limitations: The genetic and exposure-history diversity represented was limited by the small number of donors. Estimated clonotype richness was generally larger for naive than for memory subsets. Based on pairwise subsampling, the degree of clonotype sharing among donors was expected to be affected by sequencing depth. Incomplete sequencing was indicated by rarefaction of sorted-subset datasets, despite the large sequencing depth. Sampling was limited to blood, and TCR repertoires in tissue likely differ from TCR repertoires in blood. Higher generation probabilities were observed for clonotypes shared by all four sorted-subset donors than for non-shared clonotypes. Across several donors, approximately 5% of naive CD4, around 3.3% of naive CD8, under 2.5% of memory CD4, and about 0.44% of memory CD8 clonotypes were shared.

Using the deep immunoSEQ assay, multiplex PCR amplified TCR CDR3 regions from genomic DNA. For each cell subset, the extracted genomic DNA was distributed evenly across all wells of several immunoSEQ 96-well plates, and each plate served as one replicate. For sorted subsets, approximately 0.2 ug of genomic DNA, equivalent to about 30,000 T cell genomes, went into each replicate PCR. Purified libraries were quantified with a Qubit 3.0 fluorometer, sized on a Bioanalyzer 2100, and re-quantified with the KAPA Library Quantification kit. Every immunoSEQ 96-well plate was sequenced on a separate single-read 150-cycle Illumina NextSeq 550 flow cell. Regarding the original processing steps: Because the immunoSEQ output held only junctional sequences and lacked quality scores, the filtering could not match the filtering applied to full-length reads. Sequences were annotated with PyIR, a Python wrapper for IgBLAST v1.9, using IMGT germline references to assign V/J genes and CDR3. Reads were filtered out if the reads had weak V/J assignments (E-value above 1e-6), no CDR3, stop codons, out-of-frame junctions, or ambiguous translated residues. V3J clonotypes were defined as sequences sharing an identical inferred V gene, J gene, and CDR3 amino acid sequence. The percentage overlap between two repertoires was calculated by dividing the number of shared unique clonotypes by the size of the smaller repertoire. Repertoire richness was assessed with RTK rarefaction, the Chao1 estimator, and Recon v2.1 estimates of unobserved clonotypes. OLGA was used to compute generation probabilities for all TCRbeta clonotypes that the gDNA method yielded from several donors. TCRdb retrieved this table from immuneACCESS and kept in-frame rearrangements only. Not all clones are present; in checked studies, unresolved V genes account for under half, and no reason is known for the remainder. V, J and clone size are taken as reported in that table, and D and trimming were inferred from the DNA itself. Recorded for this sample are 2 million or so clones; about 95% of them occurred a single time. Clones ranked in the top ten supply 0.85% to 1.2% of the sample.

Concerning this clone: What antigen it recognizes has not been identified. There are no base qualities to consult, and no much larger clone falls within one base.

CD8 naive samples were obtained by positive selection for CCR7 among CD45RO-negative cells, yielding a CD45RA+CCR7+ population from which TemRA cells were excluded. The donors were healthy, HIV-negative adults who had no recently reported acute infections or vaccinations. Only Caucasian adults living in Nashville, Tennessee, USA were represented among the donors. After blood collection by leukapheresis, PBMCs were isolated using Ficoll-Histopaque density gradient centrifugation and then cryopreserved in the vapor phase of liquid nitrogen. Analytical flow cytometry was used to check the purity and quantity of each magnetically sorted T cell population. From each sorted fraction, genomic DNA was isolated and quantified by UV absorbance on a Nanodrop 2000c. This clonotype was sampled from a man younger than 35 in good health. Sequences were obtained from naive CD8+ T cells sorted from blood. Taken with the paper, the label for cell subset or site translates to: CD45RA+CCR7+.

DNA sequence: TGCGCCAGCACACTCGGACACGAGGTTAACTATGGCTACACCTTC. It translates to CASTLGHEVNYGYTF. This sequence uses TRBV10-2 and TRBJ1-2; possibly the D gene is TRBD1, per 5 matching bases. At the junction V is shortened by 7 bases and J by 1 base, with 16 bases in between. Inclusive of the bounding cysteine and phenylalanine, the CDR3 is 15 residues long. The retained sequence is limited to the CDR3, 45 bases, with the frame set at the first base. Taken from the germline V gene, the CDR1 and CDR2 loops are WSHSY and SAAADI.